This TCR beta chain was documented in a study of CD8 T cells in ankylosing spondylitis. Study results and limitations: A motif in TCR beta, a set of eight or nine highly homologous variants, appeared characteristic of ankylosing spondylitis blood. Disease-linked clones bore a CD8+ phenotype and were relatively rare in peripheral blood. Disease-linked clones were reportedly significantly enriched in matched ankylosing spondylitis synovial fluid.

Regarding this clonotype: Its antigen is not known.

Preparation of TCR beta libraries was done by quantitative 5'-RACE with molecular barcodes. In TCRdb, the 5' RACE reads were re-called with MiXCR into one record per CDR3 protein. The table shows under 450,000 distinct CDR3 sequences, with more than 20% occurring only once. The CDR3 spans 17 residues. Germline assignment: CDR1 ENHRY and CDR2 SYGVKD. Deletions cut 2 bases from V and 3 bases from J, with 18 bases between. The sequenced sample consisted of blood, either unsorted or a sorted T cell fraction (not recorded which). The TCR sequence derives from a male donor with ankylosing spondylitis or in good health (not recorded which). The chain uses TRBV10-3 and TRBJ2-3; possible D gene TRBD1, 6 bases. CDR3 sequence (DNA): TGTGCCATCAGTGAGCCAAGTAGGACAGATAGAACAGATACGCAGTATTTT. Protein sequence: CAISEPSRTDRTDTQYF.